Listed here are 30 T cell receptor beta chains from one sample, sequenced in a study of blood T cell repertoires in COVID-19 (dated by TCRdb to the early 2020s). Library prep was done by the immunoSEQ multiplex PCR assay. In TCRdb, the immuneACCESS table is reduced to in-frame sequences with V and J assigned. These tables do not hold every clone; where another copy was compared, an unresolved V gene accounts for under half, and the others remain unexplained. This sample lists about 84,000 clones; less than 85% were detected once. Clones ranked in the top ten supply 7% of the sample. Input material: peripheral blood. The receptors here all came from a man between 65 and 85 years old with acute or convalescent COVID-19.

The chain combines TRBV2 with TRBJ1-3; D is undetermined. Germline CDR1 SNHLY, CDR2 FYNNEI. CDR3 length equals 15 residues. The V end was cut by 4 bases, the J end by 0 bases, with 10 bases between. The CDR3, as DNA: TGTGCCAGCAGTGCCTACCTACCCTCTGGAAACACCATATATTTT. It codes for CASSAYLPSGNTIYF.

The chain couples TRBV4-1 to TRBJ1-6; 8 bases match TRBD1. The germline CDR1 and CDR2 sequences are MGHRA and YSYEKL. The J segment lost 9 bases and the V segment lost 4 bases, leaving 11 bases of the junction unmatched. This CDR3 has 16 amino acids. Here the CDR3 reads CASSRAPQGASSPLHF. The CDR3 bases are TGCGCCAGCAGCCGAGCCCCGCAGGGGGCGAGTTCACCCCTCCACTTT.

This clone was found once. This CDR3 reads CASSLARVHEQFF. The CDR3, as DNA: TGTGCCAGCAGCTTGGCCAGGGTCCATGAGCAGTTCTTC. The chain couples TRBV5-4 to TRBJ2-1; tentatively, D is TRBD1 (5 bases). The germline gives CDR1 SGHNT, CDR2 YYREEE (reference sequence). CDR3 size: 13 residues. V lost 0 bases and J 8 bases, leaving 9 bases between the germline ends. Together with reference TRBV5-4 and TRBJ2-1, the CDR3 gives the full variable domain: ETGVTQSPTHLIKTRGQQVTLRCSSQSGHNTVSWYQQALGQGPQFIFQYYREEENGRGNFPPRFSGLQFPNYSSELNVNALELDDSALYLCASSLARVHEQFFGPGTRLTVL.

The genes are TRBV5-1 and TRBJ2-1; 16 nucleotides match TRBD2. The CDR3 totals 17 residues. Germline lookup yields CDR1 SGHRS and CDR2 YFSETQ. J gave up 9 bases and V 4 bases, and 10 bases lay outside the gene matches. The CDR3 is CASSATGTSGGVREQFF. The CDR3 coding sequence is TGCGCCAGCAGCGCCACCGGGACTAGCGGGGGGGTACGTGAGCAGTTCTTC.

This clone appeared a few times. The CDR3 loop reads CASSYTGDRVSEAFF. CDR3 coding DNA: TGTGCCAGCAGTTACACGGGGGACAGGGTGTCGGAAGCTTTCTTT. The chain joins TRBV6-2 or TRBV6-3 to TRBJ1-1; 9 nucleotides line up with TRBD1. The CDR3 runs to 15 residues. Germline trimming cut 2 bases from V and 8 bases from J; bases unmatched to any gene: 9. Germline loops: CDR1 MNHEY, CDR2 SVGEGT.

Only a few counts were recorded for this clone. This sequence joins TRBV6-5 and TRBJ2-7, with TRBD1 identical over 9 bases. The ends lost 10 bases at V and 5 bases at J; junction bases unmatched: 9. The V gene's germline CDR1 is MNHEY and CDR2 SVGAGI. This CDR3 comprises 13 residues. CDR3 in amino acids: CATLDRGSHEQYF. CDR3 bases: TGTGCCACCCTAGACAGGGGGTCCCACGAGCAGTACTTC.

The J gene is TRBJ1-6, the V gene TRBV9; D not certain. V lost 4 bases to trimming and J lost 9 bases, with 14 bases between them. Per germline, CDR1 SGDLS and CDR2 YYNGEE. This CDR3 contains 14 residues. The chain's CDR3 is CASSPPAVFSPLHF. The CDR3, as DNA: TGTGCCAGCAGCCCTCCCGCGGTCTTTTCACCCCTCCACTTT.

The genes are TRBV12-3 or TRBV12-4 and TRBJ1-1; 7 nucleotides align to TRBD1. The CDR3 loop spans 13 amino acids. J lost 5 bases, V lost 7 bases, and 7 bases had no gene match. CDR3 coding DNA: TGTGCCAGCACCACGACAGGGAGAACTGAAGCTTTCTTT. Translation: CASTTTGRTEAFF.

The chain joins TRBV28 to TRBJ1-5; D remains ambiguous. Germline CDR1 MDHEN, CDR2 SYDVKM. This CDR3 contains 11 residues. The germline V and J ends were trimmed by 4 bases and 9 bases, with 7 bases remaining between them. The CDR3 region is CASSSLRPQHF. DNA of the CDR3: TGTGCCAGCAGTTCCCTTCGGCCCCAGCATTTT.

The rearrangement uses TRBV7-3 and TRBJ1-1; possibly TRBD1 for D (6 bases). The germline CDR1 and CDR2 sequences are SGHTA and FQGTGA. The CDR3 spans 13 residues. Trimming shortened V by 5 bases and J by 1 base, and 8 bases separated the two germline ends. The CDR3 sequence is CASSRQANTEAFF. CDR3 bases: TGTGCCAGCAGCCGACAGGCGAACACTGAAGCTTTCTTT.

The CDR3 here is CASSLLSRGYTDTQYF. The CDR3 DNA is TGTGCCAGCAGTTTATTAAGCAGGGGGTACACAGATACGCAGTATTTT. The genes are TRBV27 and TRBJ2-3, with 7 bases identical to TRBD1. Germline V gene sequence: CDR1 MNHEY, CDR2 SMNVEV (reference sequence). Losses at the gene ends were 1 base for V and 2 bases for J; bases not matched to a gene: 6. This CDR3 has 16 residues.

The gene calls are TRBV2 and TRBJ1-2; TRBD1 is a possible D gene (5 bases). The CDR3 has 15 amino acids. The germline V gene has CDR1 SNHLY and CDR2 FYNNEI. Trimming pared 6 bases from V and 2 bases from J, leaving 16 bases between. The CDR3 sequence is CASSGRVRGNYGYTF. The DNA of the CDR3 is TGTGCCAGCAGCGGCAGGGTTAGGGGCAACTATGGCTACACCTTC. The entire variable domain, with the rest obtained from reference TRBV2 and TRBJ1-2, is as follows: EPEVTQTPSHQVTQMGQEVILRCVPISNHLYFYWYRQILGQKVEFLVSFYNNEISEKSEIFDDQFSVERPDGSNFTLKIRSTKLEDSAMYFCASSGRVRGNYGYTFGSGTRLTVV.

The chain carries TRBV21-1 and TRBJ2-1; no check of the table's D call, TRBD2, against the DNA was made. TRBV21-1 is classified as a pseudogene. The CDR3 is made up of 17 amino acids. Here the CDR3 DNA reads TGTGCCAGCAGCAAAGAAGATATAGCCCCTGCTGGCAATGAGCAGTTCTTC. Protein sequence: CASSKEDIAPAGNEQFF.

The V gene is TRBV28, the J gene TRBJ1-4; no clear D gene. V was cut by 3 bases and J by 5 bases, with 4 bases left in between. Germline CDR1 reads MDHEN; CDR2 reads SYDVKM. The CDR3 has 12 amino acids. CDR3 region: CASSFLNEKLFF. CDR3 in DNA: TGTGCCAGCAGTTTCCTCAATGAAAAACTGTTTTTT.

About this clone itself: One junction end disagrees with the germline gene, perhaps due to a read error. This rearrangement joins TRBV4-1 to TRBJ2-5, with TRBD1 identical over 7 bases. The CDR3 loop spans 16 amino acids. Germline V gene data show CDR1 as MGHRA and CDR2 as YSYEKL. The CDR3 sequence is CASTQGWDSAQETQYF. Written as DNA, the CDR3 is TGCGCCAGCACCCAAGGATGGGACAGTGCCCAAGAGACCCAGTACTTC.

The J gene is TRBJ1-2, the V gene TRBV29-1; weak D call: TRBD1 (6 bases). V lost 4 bases and J 4 bases, leaving 16 bases between the germline ends. The germline CDR1 and CDR2 sequences are SQVTM and ANQGSEA. The CDR3 loop spans 14 amino acids. The CDR3 DNA is TGCAGCGTTGGGGGGCAGGGTGGAGGCTATGGCTACACCTTC. It codes for CSVGGQGGGYGYTF.

This chain joins TRBV27 and TRBJ1-2; 7 bases are a match to TRBD1. V lost 6 bases, J lost 7 bases, and 17 bases stayed unmatched. Germline V lookup: CDR1 MNHEY, CDR2 SMNVEV (reference sequence). This CDR3 is 16 amino acids long. CDR3 sequence reads: CASRGVRAGGPTGYTF. CDR3 coding DNA: TGTGCCAGCAGGGGCGTTCGCGCAGGGGGACCGACTGGCTACACCTTC.

The chain uses TRBV19 and TRBJ2-6; possible D gene TRBD1, 5 bases. The CDR3 spans 15 residues. V was cut by 9 bases and J by 0 bases, with 12 bases left in between. Germline V gives CDR1 LNHDA, CDR2 SQIVND (reference sequence). The CDR3 loop reads CASSRDSSGANVLTF. The CDR3 DNA is TGTGCCAGCTCTCGTGACAGCTCTGGGGCCAACGTCCTGACTTTC.

The gene calls are TRBV6-5 and TRBJ1-5, with 7 bases aligning to TRBD1. There are 14 residues in the CDR3. V shed 6 bases, J shed 1 base, and the junction held 3 bases outside the gene matches. CDR1 and CDR2 (germline): MNHEY, SVGAGI. The CDR3, as DNA: TGTGCCAGCAGAGGGGGACAGAGCAATCAGCCCCAGCATTTT. Translation: CASRGGQSNQPQHF.

The chain links TRBV7-3 to TRBJ2-3; D is perhaps TRBD1 (6 bases). This CDR3 spans 16 amino acids. Germline V gene data show CDR1 as SGHTA and CDR2 as FQGTGA. V lost 0 bases to trimming and J lost 5 bases, with 15 bases between them. The CDR3 sequence is CASSLTGAKGIDTQYF. CDR3 bases: TGTGCCAGCAGCTTAACGGGGGCGAAAGGTATAGATACGCAGTATTTT.

This clone was detected a few times. V is TRBV28 and J is TRBJ1-1; D unclear. Trimming shortened V by 8 bases and J by 3 bases, and 13 bases separated the two germline ends. The CDR3 extends over 13 amino acids. From germline, CDR1 is MDHEN and CDR2 SYDVKM. Written as DNA, the CDR3 is TGTGCCAGCCGTGGCGGCGGGGACACTGAAGCTTTCTTT. Its protein product is CASRGGGDTEAFF.

The chain links TRBV5-6 to TRBJ2-5; TRBD2 aligns across 10 bases. Germline-derived CDR1 and CDR2 are SGHDT and YYEEEE. CDR3 length: 14 residues. V trimming: 3 bases; J trimming: 3 bases; junction bases outside the gene matches: 2. CDR3 nucleotide sequence: TGTGCCAGCAGCTATACTAGCGGGAAAGAGACCCAGTACTTC. Its protein is CASSYTSGKETQYF.

This clone turned up a few times. This rearrangement joins TRBV7-2 to TRBJ1-2; D remains ambiguous. The germline V gene has CDR1 SGHTA and CDR2 FQGNSA. This CDR3 has 9 amino acids. The ends were cut back, 4 bases at V and 11 bases at J, with 5 bases in the middle. The CDR3 DNA reads TGTGCCAGCAGCTCCCCTTACACCTTC. It specifies CASSSPYTF.

There are a few counts of this clone. This chain joins TRBV9 and TRBJ1-2; 12 bases fit TRBD1. The CDR3 length is 15 residues. Germline CDR1 is SGDLS and CDR2 is YYNGEE. Trimming at V came to 3 bases and at J to 7 bases, leaving 7 bases not matched to a gene. In nucleotides, the CDR3 is TGTGCCAGCAGCGCCGGGACAGGGGGCGCTTTTGGCTACACCTTC. Amino acids: CASSAGTGGAFGYTF.

The gene calls are TRBV19 and TRBJ2-1, with 14 bases aligning to TRBD2. V lost 3 bases and J lost 7; bases outside the gene matches: 8. The CDR3 contains 17 residues. The germline V gene encodes CDR1 LNHDA and CDR2 SQIVND (reference sequence). As DNA, the CDR3 is TGTGCCAGTAGTATGGGGACTAGCGGGAGTCTCGGGAATGAGCAGTTCTTC. It specifies CASSMGTSGSLGNEQFF.

This chain links TRBV24-1 with TRBJ2-3; 11 positions agree with TRBD1. Trimming cost V 6 bases and J 5 bases; bases outside gene matches: 3. CDR1 KGHDR and CDR2 SFDVKD come from the germline V gene. The CDR3 length is 14 residues. The CDR3 protein is CATSRTGGKDTQYF. The CDR3 bases are TGTGCCACCAGTAGGACAGGGGGCAAAGATACGCAGTATTTT.

The chain combines TRBV24-1 with TRBJ2-6, with 8 bases matching TRBD2. CDR1 and CDR2 (germline): KGHDR, SFDVKD. V lost 3 bases and J lost 0; bases outside the gene matches: 12. CDR3 length equals 20 residues. CDR3 sequence (DNA): TGTGCCACCAGTGATCCGGGGGGGTCGGGGTCCTCCTCTGGGGCCAACGTCCTGACTTTC. Encoded protein: CATSDPGGSGSSSGANVLTF.

The chain joins TRBV5-6 to TRBJ1-6, with D unresolved. V was pared by 2 bases and J by 0 bases, with 12 bases between. Germline CDR1 and CDR2: SGHDT and YYEEEE. The CDR3 has 17 amino acids. The CDR3 DNA reads TGTGCCAGCAGCTTACGGGGAACGAGCTCCTATAATTCACCCCTCCACTTT. Its protein is CASSLRGTSSYNSPLHF. Based on the CDR3 plus reference TRBV5-6 and TRBJ1-6, the full variable domain is DAGVTQSPTHLIKTRGQQVTLRCSPKSGHDTVSWYQQALGQGPQFIFQYYEEEERQRGNFPDRFSGHQFPNYSSELNVNALLLGDSALYLCASSLRGTSSYNSPLHFGNGTRLTVT.

This clone was detected only a few times. The chain joins TRBV19 to TRBJ2-7; 7 bases are a match to TRBD1. Germline trimming cut 0 bases from V and 2 bases from J; bases unmatched to any gene: 1. This CDR3 region has 14 residues. In germline, CDR1 is LNHDA, CDR2 SQIVND (reference sequence). The CDR3 nucleotides read TGTGCCAGTAGTATAGAAGACAGGGCCTACGAGCAGTACTTC. It translates to CASSIEDRAYEQYF.

This chain joins TRBV5-1 and TRBJ1-2; the D is unclear. The germline V gene has CDR1 SGHRS and CDR2 YFSETQ. The CDR3 is 16 residues long. V lost 5 bases to trimming and J lost 3 bases, with 20 bases between them. CDR3 sequence reads: CASSLDSIPAYYGYTF. CDR3 nucleotide sequence: TGCGCCAGCAGTTTAGACTCGATCCCAGCGTACTATGGCTACACCTTC. The whole variable domain, remainder taken from reference TRBV5-1 and TRBJ1-2, is KAGVTQTPRYLIKTRGQQVTLSCSPISGHRSVSWYQQTPGQGLQFLFEYFSETQRNKGNFPGRFSGRQFSNSRSEMNVSTLELGDSALYLCASSLDSIPAYYGYTFGSGTRLTVV.